This entry features one T cell receptor beta chain sequence. This sample was included in a study of blood T cell repertoires in COVID-19. As for the study in general: Acute and convalescent COVID-19 samples came from the United States, Italy and Spain. PBMCs, B-cell-depleted T cells, or T cells provided the cDNA or gDNA that made up the material.

As processed by the authors: Quantification of nucleated cells was approximated via reference gene primer amplification. Repertoires were generated with immunoSEQ multiplex PCR, while TCRdb's copy carries only in-frame clones and drops some. For V, J and clone size, that table is used; D and trimming come from the DNA. The repertoire has about 110,000 clones, 88% of them found once; the top ten carry 2.4%. The material sequenced was peripheral blood. This clonotype was obtained from a human donor in a cohort sampled during active COVID-19.

CDR3 DNA: TGTGCCAGCAGAATAGGACTTTCTGGAAACACCATATATTTT. Its protein product is CASRIGLSGNTIYF. The chain has TRBV28 and TRBJ1-3; D ambiguous. CDR1 is MDHEN and CDR2 is SYDVKM in the germline V gene. The CDR3 totals 14 residues. With 6 bases removed from V and 1 base from J, the gap between germline ends came to 10 bases.